This T cell receptor beta chain was sequenced for a study of blood T cell repertoires in COVID-19 (TCRdb year 2020). About the full investigation: The collaborator samples originated in the United States, Italy and Spain and spanned the acute and convalescent phases of COVID-19. The samples were drawn from two sources: the first 160 participants of the ongoing ImmuneRACE study, and 1,000 to 1,500 subjects contributed by 6 global collaborators. The repertoires were released in a freely available public database meant as a resource for research on the immune response to SARS-CoV-2. A de-identified subject ID, COVID-19 status, age in years and sex were almost always included in the sample metadata. Where available, HLA class I and class II types were taken from metadata supplied by the sample provider and were not determined by assay-based typing. The dataset comprised deeply sampled blood TCRbeta repertoires from subjects exposed to, actively infected with, or recovered from COVID-19. The material from the prospective study consisted of cDNA or gDNA derived from T cells, B-cell-depleted T cells, or PBMCs. The paper's findings and limits, for the study overall: The quantity of clinical and demographic metadata differed by source and by participant and was supplied without curation.

As to this clone: Its target antigen remains unknown. No quality values exist for individual bases; no much larger clone is one base distant.

CDR1 and CDR2 (LGHNA, YSLEER) derive from the germline V gene. After removal of 4 bases from V and 4 bases from J, the junction retains 4 bases not matched to a gene. The CDR3, cysteine through phenylalanine, is 14 amino acids long. Of all the DNA, just the CDR3 is kept, 42 bases in frame from base 1. TCRbeta CDR3 regions were amplified from genomic DNA by means of the immunoSEQ Assay, a bias-controlled multiplex PCR. On the study's bioinformatics: The number of nucleated cells in each sample was estimated by amplification of reference gene primers within the assay. To quantify the absolute abundance of each unique TCRbeta CDR3 rearrangement, sequence reads were collapsed and filtered. For each sample, productive Simpson clonality was calculated as the square root of Simpson's diversity index across productive rearrangements. TCRdb obtained this table from immuneACCESS and retained in-frame rearrangements with V and J assigned. These tables miss some clones; where compared with another copy, unresolved V genes account for less than half of the shortfall, and the remainder is unexplained. The V and J calls and the clone size are those of that table, but D and trimming were determined from the DNA. For this sample the table gives fewer than 400,000 clones, of which around nine tenths were detected only once. Jointly, the top ten make up around 9.3% of the sample.

In the prospective study, participants were roughly 18 to 95 years old, resided in around 25 geographic areas of the United States, and were enrolled through a virtual design. In the prospective study, cohorts were assigned on the basis of participant-reported clinical history obtained from a screening survey and a study questionnaire. Recovered participants in ImmuneRACE Cohort 3 were defined by two consecutive negative NP/OP PCR tests, clearance by a healthcare professional, or resolution of symptoms. In the prospective study, whole blood, serum and a nasopharyngeal or oropharyngeal swab were collected from each participant by mobile phlebotomists. Additional blood draws and questionnaires over an approximately 2-month period could optionally be provided by prospective study participants. Before DNA extraction, blood samples from the prospective study were shipped at room temperature or frozen.

This chain joins TRBV4-3 to TRBJ1-2, with TRBD1 matching 9 junction bases. The TCR sequence derives from a woman between 50 and 59 years old who had recovered from COVID-19. Sequencing was done on a sample of PBMCs or T cells enriched from blood (not recorded which). The CDR3 is CASSPGQGSYGYTF. The DNA reads as follows: TGCGCCAGCAGCCCGGGACAGGGCTCCTATGGCTACACCTTC.